This entry features one T cell receptor beta chain sequence. Patients of the Seattle cohort, enrolled during active infection, were followed longitudinally. These data belong to a study of blood T cell repertoires in COVID-19. As for the study in general: Sites in the United States, Italy and Spain provided acute and convalescent COVID-19 samples. PBMCs, B-cell-depleted T cells, or T cells were the source of the cDNA or gDNA that made up the material.

Assay used: immunoSEQ multiplex PCR; TCRdb lists only in-frame clones, some missing. The table includes 250,000 or so clones, approximately 90% detected once. The V end lost 7 bases, the J end lost 2 bases, and 22 bases lay between the germline ends. CDR1 is SGHTA, CDR2 FQGNSA, per germline. This CDR3 is built from 17 residues. This sequence joins TRBV7-2 and TRBJ2-3; possibly TRBD1 for D (6 bases). The clonotype originates from a woman aged 25 to 39 with COVID-19, enrolled during active disease. The sample taken for sequencing was peripheral blood. CDR3 bases: TGTGCCAGCAACCAACCAGGGGCTGCCGGTTCCACAGATACGCAGTATTTT. Its translation is CASNQPGAAGSTDTQYF.